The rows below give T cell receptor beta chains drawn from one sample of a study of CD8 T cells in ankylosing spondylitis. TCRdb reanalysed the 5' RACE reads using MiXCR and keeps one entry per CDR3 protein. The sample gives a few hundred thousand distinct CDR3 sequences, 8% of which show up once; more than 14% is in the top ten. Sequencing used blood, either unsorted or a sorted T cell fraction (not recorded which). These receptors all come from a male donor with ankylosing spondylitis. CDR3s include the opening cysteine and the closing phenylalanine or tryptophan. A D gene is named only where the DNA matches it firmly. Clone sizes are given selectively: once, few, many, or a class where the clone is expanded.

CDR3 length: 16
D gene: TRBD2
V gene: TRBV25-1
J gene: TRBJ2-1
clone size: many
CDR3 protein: CASSATTSGTGNEQFF
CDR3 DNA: TGTGCCAGCAGTGCAACGACTAGCGGGACGGGGAATGAGCAGTTCTTC

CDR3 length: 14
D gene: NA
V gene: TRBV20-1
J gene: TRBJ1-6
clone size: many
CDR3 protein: CSVSDRTYNSPLHF
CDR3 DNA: TGCAGTGTCTCCGACAGGACCTATAATTCACCCCTCCACTTT

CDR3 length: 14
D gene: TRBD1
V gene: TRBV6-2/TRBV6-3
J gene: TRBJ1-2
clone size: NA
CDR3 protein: CASSTGQGYYGYTF
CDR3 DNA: TGTGCCAGCAGTACCGGACAGGGCTACTATGGCTACACCTTC

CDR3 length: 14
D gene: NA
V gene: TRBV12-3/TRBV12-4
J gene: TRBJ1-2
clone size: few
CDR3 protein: CASSLGPLDYGYTF
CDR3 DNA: TGTGCCAGCAGTTTGGGGCCCCTCGACTATGGCTACACCTTC

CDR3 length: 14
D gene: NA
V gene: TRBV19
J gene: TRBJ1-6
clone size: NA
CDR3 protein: CASELTPGDSPLHF
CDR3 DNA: TGTGCCAGCGAACTAACGCCGGGAGATTCACCCCTCCACTTT

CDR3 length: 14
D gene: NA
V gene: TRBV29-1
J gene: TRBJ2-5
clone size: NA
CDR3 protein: CSVTEGPPQETQYF
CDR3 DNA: TGCAGCGTTACCGAGGGTCCCCCCCAAGAGACCCAGTACTTC

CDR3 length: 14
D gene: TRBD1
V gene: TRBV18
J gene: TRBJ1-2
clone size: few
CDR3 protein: CASSREGQGDGYTF
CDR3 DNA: TGTGCCAGCTCACGAGAAGGACAGGGGGATGGCTACACCTTC

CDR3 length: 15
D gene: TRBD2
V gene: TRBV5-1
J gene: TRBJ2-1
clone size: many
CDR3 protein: CASSPGASGSHEQFF
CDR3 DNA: TGCGCCAGCAGCCCGGGGGCTAGCGGGAGCCATGAGCAGTTCTTC

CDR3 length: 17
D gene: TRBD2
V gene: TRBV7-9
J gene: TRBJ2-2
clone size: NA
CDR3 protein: CASSSTTSGLNTGELFF
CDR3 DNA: TGTGCCAGCAGCTCCACGACTAGCGGGTTGAACACCGGGGAGCTGTTTTTT

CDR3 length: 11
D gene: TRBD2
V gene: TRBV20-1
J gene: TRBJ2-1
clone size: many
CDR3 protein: CHPSGYNEQFF
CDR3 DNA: TGCCACCCTAGCGGGTACAATGAGCAGTTCTTC

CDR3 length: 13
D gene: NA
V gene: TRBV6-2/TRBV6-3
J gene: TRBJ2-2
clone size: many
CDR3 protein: CASRDPGGGELFF
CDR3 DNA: TGTGCCAGCAGGGACCCCGGGGGCGGGGAGCTGTTTTTT

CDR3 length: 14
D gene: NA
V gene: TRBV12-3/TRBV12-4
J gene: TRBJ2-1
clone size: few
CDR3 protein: CASSMISSYNEQFF
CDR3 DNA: TGTGCCAGCAGCATGATAAGCTCCTACAATGAGCAGTTCTTC

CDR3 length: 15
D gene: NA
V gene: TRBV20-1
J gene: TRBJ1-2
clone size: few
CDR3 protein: CSARAEPDEGTGYTF
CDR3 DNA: TGCAGTGCTAGAGCCGAGCCAGACGAGGGGACTGGCTACACCTTC

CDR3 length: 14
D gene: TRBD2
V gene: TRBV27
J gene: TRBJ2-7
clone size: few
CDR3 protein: CASSPRTSAREQYF
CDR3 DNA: TGTGCCAGCAGTCCTCGGACTAGTGCCCGCGAGCAGTACTTC

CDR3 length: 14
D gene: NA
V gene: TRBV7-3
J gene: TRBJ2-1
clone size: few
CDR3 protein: CASSVGLGPNEQFF
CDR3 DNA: TGTGCCAGCAGCGTCGGACTTGGTCCGAATGAGCAGTTCTTC

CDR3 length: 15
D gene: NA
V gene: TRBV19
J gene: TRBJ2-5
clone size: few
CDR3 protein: CASSASRQAQETQYF
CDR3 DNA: TGTGCCAGTAGTGCCTCGCGGCAGGCCCAAGAGACCCAGTACTTC

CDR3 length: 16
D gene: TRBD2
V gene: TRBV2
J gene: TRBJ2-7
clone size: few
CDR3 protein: CASRNTRTSGSNEQYF
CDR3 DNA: TGTGCCAGCAGGAATACCCGAACTAGCGGGAGCAACGAGCAGTACTTC

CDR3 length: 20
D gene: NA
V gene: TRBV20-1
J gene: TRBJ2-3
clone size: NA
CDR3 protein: CSAPARRLAGREVSTDTQYF
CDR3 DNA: TGCAGTGCGCCCGCCCGCCGGCTTGCGGGAAGGGAGGTTAGCACAGATACGCAGTATTTT

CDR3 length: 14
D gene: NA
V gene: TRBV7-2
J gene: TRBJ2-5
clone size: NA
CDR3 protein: CASSLILRQETQYF
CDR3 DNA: TGTGCCAGCAGTCTAATTTTACGCCAAGAGACCCAGTACTTC

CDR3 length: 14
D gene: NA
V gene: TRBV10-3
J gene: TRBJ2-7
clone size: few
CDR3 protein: CAISEFGDSYEQYF
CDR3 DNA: TGTGCCATCAGTGAGTTCGGGGACTCCTACGAGCAGTACTTC

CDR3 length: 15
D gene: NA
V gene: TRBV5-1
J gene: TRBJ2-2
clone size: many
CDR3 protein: CASSLAPDLGGELFF
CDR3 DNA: TGCGCCAGCAGCTTGGCCCCGGATCTCGGGGGGGAGCTGTTTTTT

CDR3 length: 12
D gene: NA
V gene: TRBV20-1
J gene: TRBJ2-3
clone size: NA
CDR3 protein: CSVRENTDTQYF
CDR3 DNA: TGCAGTGTGAGGGAGAACACAGATACGCAGTATTTT

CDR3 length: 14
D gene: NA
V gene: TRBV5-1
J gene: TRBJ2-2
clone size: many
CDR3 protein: CASSPRAGSGELFF
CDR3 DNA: TGCGCCAGCAGCCCCCGTGCGGGCTCCGGGGAGCTGTTTTTT

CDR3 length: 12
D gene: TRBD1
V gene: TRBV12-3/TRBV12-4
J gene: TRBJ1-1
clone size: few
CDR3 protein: CASSFRDRAAFF
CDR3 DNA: TGTGCCAGCAGTTTCCGGGACAGGGCGGCTTTCTTT

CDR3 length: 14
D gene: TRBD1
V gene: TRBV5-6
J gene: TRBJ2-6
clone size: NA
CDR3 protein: CASSLPGTEGILTF
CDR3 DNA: TGTGCCAGCAGCTTGCCCGGGACAGAGGGGATCCTGACTTTC

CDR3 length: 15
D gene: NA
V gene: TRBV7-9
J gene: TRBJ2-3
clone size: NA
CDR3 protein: CASSKLRRESDTQYF
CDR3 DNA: TGTGCCAGCAGCAAACTAAGACGGGAGTCAGATACGCAGTATTTT

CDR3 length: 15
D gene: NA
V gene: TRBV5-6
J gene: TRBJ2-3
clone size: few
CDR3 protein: CASSLGSGPSDTQYF
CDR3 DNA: TGTGCCAGCAGCTTGGGTAGTGGCCCCTCAGATACGCAGTATTTT

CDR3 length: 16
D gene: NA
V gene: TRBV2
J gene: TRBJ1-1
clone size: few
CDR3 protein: CASSEGQVATTTEAFF
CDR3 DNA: TGTGCCAGCAGTGAAGGGCAGGTAGCAACAACGACTGAAGCTTTCTTT

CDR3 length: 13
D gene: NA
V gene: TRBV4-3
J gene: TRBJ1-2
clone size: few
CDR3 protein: CASSQEVQDGYTF
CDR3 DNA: TGCGCCAGCAGCCAAGAAGTACAGGATGGCTACACCTTC

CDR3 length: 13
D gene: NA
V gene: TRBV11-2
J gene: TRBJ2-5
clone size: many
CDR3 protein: CASSLQDGLVQYF
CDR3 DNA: TGTGCCAGCAGCTTACAAGACGGGTTGGTCCAGTACTTC

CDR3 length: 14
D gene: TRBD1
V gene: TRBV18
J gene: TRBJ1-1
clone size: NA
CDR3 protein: CASCRTGGETEAFF
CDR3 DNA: TGTGCCAGCTGCAGAACAGGGGGCGAGACTGAAGCTTTCTTT

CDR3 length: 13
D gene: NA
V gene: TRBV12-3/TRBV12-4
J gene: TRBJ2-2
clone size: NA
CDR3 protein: CASVPAGAGELFF
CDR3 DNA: TGTGCCAGCGTCCCGGCCGGTGCCGGGGAGCTGTTTTTT

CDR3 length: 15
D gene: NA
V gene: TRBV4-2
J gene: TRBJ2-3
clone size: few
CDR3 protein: CASRSGNTGSDTQYF
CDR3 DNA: TGTGCCAGCCGCTCGGGGAACACAGGGTCGGATACGCAGTATTTT